This TCR beta chain was profiled in a study of CD8+ T cells in alopecia areata. It was cDNA, reverse transcribed from extracted RNA, that served as the sequencing template. Profiled with immunoSEQ multiplex PCR; TCRdb holds only in-frame clones, not every one. The sample consists of around 140,000 clones, approximately 48% of them appearing once. Trimming at V came to 2 bases and at J to 4 bases, leaving 8 bases not matched to a gene. The CDR3 contains 15 residues. Germline CDR1 MNHEY, CDR2 SVGAGI. Material: CD8+ T cells sorted from blood, obtained at week 0. This TCR was recovered from a human donor with alopecia areata. The chain is built from TRBV6-5 and TRBJ2-7; 7 bases are a match to TRBD2. CDR3 sequence reads: CASSYAGREEYEQYF. The CDR3 DNA sequence: TGTGCCAGCAGTTACGCGGGTCGGGAGGAATACGAGCAGTACTTC.